These T cell receptor beta chains were read from a single sample in a study of blood T cell repertoires in COVID-19. Sequenced by immunoSEQ multiplex PCR; TCRdb stores in-frame clones only, minus some. The repertoire holds 100,000 to 150,000 clones, with approximately 81% as singletons. Sequencing was done on a sample of peripheral blood. The receptors were sampled from a man aged 60-69 years with acute or convalescent COVID-19. CDR3s include the opening cysteine and the closing phenylalanine or tryptophan. The D gene is left open where the match is weak. Only some rows state a clone size, as once, few, many or a class for expanded clones.

CDR3 length	J gene	D gene	clone size	V gene	CDR3 protein	CDR3 DNA
14	TRBJ2-5	TRBD2	.	TRBV5-1	CASSSGTPVSTQYF	TGCGCCAGCAGCAGCGGGACCCCCGTCTCGACCCAGTACTTC
13	TRBJ1-2	.	.	TRBV5-1	CASNLGEGYGYTF	TGCGCCAGCAACCTGGGGGAGGGCTATGGCTACACCTTC
16	TRBJ1-2	.	few	TRBV5-6	CASSLPGGAANYGYTF	TGTGCCAGCAGCCTTCCCGGGGGGGCGGCTAACTATGGCTACACCTTC
13	TRBJ1-3	TRBD1	once	TRBV27	CASLDRAGNTIYF	TGTGCCAGCCTCGACAGGGCTGGAAACACCATATATTTT
15	TRBJ1-6	TRBD1	.	TRBV11-2	CASSFRGQYNSPLHF	TGTGCCAGCAGCTTCAGGGGACAGTATAATTCACCCCTCCACTTT
14	TRBJ1-1	.	.	TRBV14	CASSQVYGASEAFF	TGTGCCAGCAGCCAAGTCTATGGGGCCTCTGAAGCTTTCTTT
14	TRBJ1-2	.	.	TRBV7-8	CASSLYGLNYGYTF	TGTGCCAGCAGCTTATATGGCTTAAACTATGGCTACACCTTC
16	TRBJ2-5	.	.	TRBV30	CAWSVLKSGPQETQYF	TGTGCCTGGAGTGTTCTAAAAAGCGGTCCACAAGAGACCCAGTACTTC
14	TRBJ1-1	.	.	TRBV28	CASSAWRQNTEAFF	TGTGCCAGCAGTGCATGGCGGCAGAACACTGAAGCTTTCTTT
13	TRBJ1-6	.	.	TRBV27	CASSFRGNSPLHF	TGTGCCAGCAGTTTCCGGGGGAATTCACCCCTCCACTTT
14	TRBJ1-1	.	.	TRBV3-1/TRBV3-2	CASSQELQGPEAFF	TGTGCCAGCAGCCAAGAACTACAGGGTCCTGAAGCTTTCTTT
11	TRBJ2-3	.	.	TRBV20-1	CSAAREDTQYF	TGCAGTGCGGCTCGGGAAGATACGCAGTATTTT
15	TRBJ1-1	TRBD1	.	TRBV6-1	CASSEDRGLYTEAFF	TGTGCCAGCAGTGAGGACAGGGGTTTGTACACTGAAGCTTTCTTT
13	TRBJ1-5	.	.	TRBV7-8	CASSLDRDQPQHF	TGTGCCAGCAGCTTAGACAGGGATCAGCCCCAGCATTTT
15	TRBJ1-5	.	.	TRBV28	CASSFTGLSNQPQHF	TGTGCCAGCAGTTTCACAGGGTTGAGCAATCAGCCCCAGCATTTT
18	TRBJ2-1	TRBD2	few	TRBV19	CASSRVGGLAGPKNEQFF	TGTGCCAGTAGTAGGGTCGGCGGACTAGCGGGCCCAAAGAATGAGCAGTTCTTC
17	TRBJ2-4	TRBD2	.	TRBV10-2	CASSELLAGLAKNIQYF	TGCGCCAGCAGTGAGCTACTAGCGGGACTAGCCAAAAACATTCAGTACTTC
16	TRBJ1-6	TRBD1	.	TRBV5-1	CASSLAGTGANSPLHF	TGCGCCAGCAGCTTGGCCGGGACAGGGGCTAATTCACCCCTCCACTTT
14	TRBJ1-1	.	.	TRBV2	CASSEQGQGTEAFF	TGTGCCAGCAGTGAACAGGGGCAGGGCACTGAAGCTTTCTTT
13	TRBJ1-2	.	.	TRBV27	CASSPTANYGYTF	TGTGCCAGCAGTCCCACGGCTAACTATGGCTACACCTTC